Described below is a single TCR beta chain sequence and its context. Participant age was roughly 18 to 95 years, and participants resided in about two dozen US areas. Assignments of participants to cohorts depended upon their own reported clinical history. The CDR3 is 14 amino acids. With 2 bases removed from V and 0 bases from J, the gap between germline ends came to 8 bases. Germline lookup yields CDR1 MGHRA and CDR2 YSYEKL. Methods used by the authors: Amplification of reference gene primers provided the estimated nucleated cell counts. TCRdb's copy holds only in-frame clones and misses some; the assay was immunoSEQ multiplex PCR. V and J calls and clone size are given by that table; D and trimming were obtained from the DNA. The data show about 180,000 clones, roughly 83% seen once. The sample is drawn from a study of blood T cell repertoires in COVID-19. Study in general: PBMCs, B-cell-depleted T cells, or T cells provided the cDNA or gDNA that made up the material.

Material for sequencing was PBMCs or T cells enriched from blood (not recorded which). The chain links TRBV4-1 to TRBJ2-7; D gene uncertain. The sequence was collected from a woman aged 25 to 39 who had recovered from COVID-19. The CDR3 loop is CASSQLSLSYEQYF. Written as DNA, the CDR3 is TGCGCCAGCAGCCAACTCTCCCTCTCCTACGAGCAGTACTTC.